The T cell receptor beta chain under discussion was sequenced for a study of identifying expanded T cells in peripheral blood. Study-level results: Variance in clone template counts between roughly two-week samples significantly increased with total template count across all healthy donors. Differentially abundant clones: about 1.1 between replicates, approximately 15 at around 14 days, roughly 18 at four.

A remark on this clone: Its antigen is unidentified.

Profiled with immunoSEQ multiplex PCR; TCRdb holds only in-frame clones, not every one. This table holds about 58,000 clones, about 83% found once. During the collection period, no donor immune events like infections were recorded. The receptor was isolated from a person aged 18 to 70 in good health. Sequencing was carried out using blood.

The CDR3 nucleotides are TGTGCCAGCAGTCTAGGGGGCGGGACTCAAGCTAACTATGGCTACACCTTC. Protein: CASSLGGGTQANYGYTF. The chain joins TRBV2 to TRBJ1-2; 7 positions agree with TRBD1. The CDR3 extends over 17 amino acids. Germline CDR1 and CDR2: SNHLY and FYNNEI. V lost 5 bases to trimming and J lost 0 bases; unmatched junction nucleotides: 12. Complete variable domain (other parts from reference TRBV2 and TRBJ1-2): EPEVTQTPSHQVTQMGQEVILRCVPISNHLYFYWYRQILGQKVEFLVSFYNNEISEKSEIFDDQFSVERPDGSNFTLKIRSTKLEDSAMYFCASSLGGGTQANYGYTFGSGTRLTVV.